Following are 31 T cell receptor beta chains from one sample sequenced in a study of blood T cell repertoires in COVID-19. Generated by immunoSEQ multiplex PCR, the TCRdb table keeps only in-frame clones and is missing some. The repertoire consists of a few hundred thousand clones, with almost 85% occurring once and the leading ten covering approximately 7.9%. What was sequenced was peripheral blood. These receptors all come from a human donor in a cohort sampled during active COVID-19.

In nucleotides, the CDR3 is TGTGCCAGTAGCCTTATCCGGGGTTCTCCTTTCCGCTCTGGAAACACCATATATTTT. Amino acids: CASSLIRGSPFRSGNTIYF. This chain joins TRBV19 and TRBJ1-3, with D hard to call. The length of the CDR3 is 19 residues. Germline V lookup: CDR1 LNHDA, CDR2 SQIVND (reference sequence). Trimming stripped 6 bases from V and 0 bases from J, with 24 bases between.

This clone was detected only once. CDR3 residues: CSVGRGETQYF. DNA for the CDR3: TGCAGTGTAGGGCGGGGAGAGACCCAGTACTTC. The genes are TRBV20-1 and TRBJ2-5, with D perhaps matching TRBD2 (6 bases). V was trimmed by 7 bases and J by 4 bases, leaving 10 bases between them. Germline CDR1 reads DFQATT; CDR2 reads SNEGSKA (reference sequence). The CDR3 extends over 11 amino acids.

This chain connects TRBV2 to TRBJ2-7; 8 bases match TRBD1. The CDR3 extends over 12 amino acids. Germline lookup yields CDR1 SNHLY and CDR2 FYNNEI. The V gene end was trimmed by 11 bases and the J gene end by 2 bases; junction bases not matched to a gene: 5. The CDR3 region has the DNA TGTGCCGCCGGGACAGGACCCTACGAGCAGTACTTC. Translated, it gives CAAGTGPYEQYF.

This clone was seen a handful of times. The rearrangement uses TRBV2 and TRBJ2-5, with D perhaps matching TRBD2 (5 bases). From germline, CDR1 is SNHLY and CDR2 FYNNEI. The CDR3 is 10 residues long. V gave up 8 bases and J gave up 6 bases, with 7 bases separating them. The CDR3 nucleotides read TGTGCCAGCGGGAGACAGACCCAGTACTTC. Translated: CASGRQTQYF.

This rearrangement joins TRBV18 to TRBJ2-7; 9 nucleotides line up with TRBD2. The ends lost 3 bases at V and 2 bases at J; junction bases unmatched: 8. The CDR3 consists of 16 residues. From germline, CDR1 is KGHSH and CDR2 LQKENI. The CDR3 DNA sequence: TGTGCCAGCTCACCCACAGGGAGCGGGGGGCCCTACGAGCAGTACTTC. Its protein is CASSPTGSGGPYEQYF.

The CDR3 DNA sequence: TGTGCCAGTAGTATGAGGGGGACAGGGTCCCCTGAAGCTTTCTTT. As protein: CASSMRGTGSPEAFF. The rearrangement joins TRBV19 to TRBJ1-1; 9 positions agree with TRBD1. Germline-derived CDR1 and CDR2 are LNHDA and SQIVND (reference sequence). The CDR3 contains 15 residues. J gave up 6 bases and V 3 bases, and 8 bases lay outside the gene matches.

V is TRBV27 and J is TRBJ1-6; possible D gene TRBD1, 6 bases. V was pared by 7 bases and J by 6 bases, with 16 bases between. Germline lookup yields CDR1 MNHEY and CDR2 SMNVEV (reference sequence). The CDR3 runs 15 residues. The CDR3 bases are TGTGCCAGCACCAATTCTCGGGGGGCTAATTCACCCCTCCACTTT. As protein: CASTNSRGANSPLHF.

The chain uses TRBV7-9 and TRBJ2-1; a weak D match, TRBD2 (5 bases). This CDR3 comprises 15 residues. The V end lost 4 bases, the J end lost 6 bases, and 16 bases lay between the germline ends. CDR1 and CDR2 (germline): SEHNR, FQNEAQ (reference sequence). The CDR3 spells CASSSTTTSTNEQFF. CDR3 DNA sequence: TGTGCCAGCAGCTCTACCACCACTAGTACCAATGAGCAGTTCTTC.

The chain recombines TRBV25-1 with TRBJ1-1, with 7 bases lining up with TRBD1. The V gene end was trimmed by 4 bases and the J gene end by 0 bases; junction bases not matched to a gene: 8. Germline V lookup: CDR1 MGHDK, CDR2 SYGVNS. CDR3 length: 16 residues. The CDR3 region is CASSADRVSMNTEAFF. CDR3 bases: TGTGCCAGCAGTGCAGACAGGGTTTCAATGAACACTGAAGCTTTCTTT. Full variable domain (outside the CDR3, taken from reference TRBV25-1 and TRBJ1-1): EADIYQTPRYLVIGTGKKITLECSQTMGHDKMYWYQQDPGMELHLIHYSYGVNSTEKGDLSSESTVSRIRTEHFPLTLESARPSHTSQYLCASSADRVSMNTEAFFGQGTRLTVV.

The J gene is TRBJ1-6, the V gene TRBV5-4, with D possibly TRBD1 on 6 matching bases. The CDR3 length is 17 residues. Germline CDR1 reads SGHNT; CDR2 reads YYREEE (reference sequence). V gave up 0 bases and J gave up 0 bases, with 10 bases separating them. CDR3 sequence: CASSLGTDLSYNSPLHF. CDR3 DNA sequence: TGTGCCAGCAGCTTGGGGACAGACCTCTCCTATAATTCACCCCTCCACTTT.

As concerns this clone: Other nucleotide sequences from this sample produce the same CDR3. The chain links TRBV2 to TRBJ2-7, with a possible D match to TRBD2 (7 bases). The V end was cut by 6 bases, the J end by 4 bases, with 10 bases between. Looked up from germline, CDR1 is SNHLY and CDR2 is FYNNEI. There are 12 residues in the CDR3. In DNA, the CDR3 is TGTGCCAGCAGACAGGGAGGGTACGAGCAGTACTTC. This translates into CASRQGGYEQYF.

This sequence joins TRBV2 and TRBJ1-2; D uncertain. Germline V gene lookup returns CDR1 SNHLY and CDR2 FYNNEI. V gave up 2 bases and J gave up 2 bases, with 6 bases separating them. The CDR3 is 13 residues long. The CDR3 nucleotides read TGTGCCAGCAGTGAAAACCTAAACTATGGCTACACCTTC. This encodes CASSENLNYGYTF.

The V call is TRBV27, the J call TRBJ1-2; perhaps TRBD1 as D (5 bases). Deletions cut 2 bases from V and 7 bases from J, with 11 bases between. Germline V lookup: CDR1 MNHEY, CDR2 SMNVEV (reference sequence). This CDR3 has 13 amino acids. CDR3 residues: CASSLQARGGYTF. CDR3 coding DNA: TGTGCCAGCAGTTTACAGGCTAGGGGTGGCTACACCTTC.

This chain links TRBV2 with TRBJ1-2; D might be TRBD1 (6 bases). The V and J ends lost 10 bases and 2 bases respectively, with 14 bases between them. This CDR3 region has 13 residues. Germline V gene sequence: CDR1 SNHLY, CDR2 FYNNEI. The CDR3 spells CAITQGRNYGYTF. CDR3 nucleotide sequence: TGTGCCATTACACAGGGTCGGAACTATGGCTACACCTTC. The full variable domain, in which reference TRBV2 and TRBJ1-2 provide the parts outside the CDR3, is EPEVTQTPSHQVTQMGQEVILRCVPISNHLYFYWYRQILGQKVEFLVSFYNNEISEKSEIFDDQFSVERPDGSNFTLKIRSTKLEDSAMYFCAITQGRNYGYTFGSGTRLTVV.

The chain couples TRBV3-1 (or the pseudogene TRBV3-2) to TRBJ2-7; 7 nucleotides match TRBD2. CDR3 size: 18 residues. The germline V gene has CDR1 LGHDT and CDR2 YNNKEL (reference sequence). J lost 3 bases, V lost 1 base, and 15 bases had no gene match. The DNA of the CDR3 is TGTGCCAGCAGCCAAGGGGAAGCGGGGTTTCCTTATTACTACGAGCAGTACTTC. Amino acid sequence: CASSQGEAGFPYYYEQYF.

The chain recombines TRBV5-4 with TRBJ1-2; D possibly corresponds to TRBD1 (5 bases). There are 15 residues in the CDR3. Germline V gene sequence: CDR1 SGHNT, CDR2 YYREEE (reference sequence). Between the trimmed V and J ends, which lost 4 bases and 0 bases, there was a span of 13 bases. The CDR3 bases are TGTGCCAGCAGCGGGGGGACCAGGGCTAACTATGGCTACACCTTC. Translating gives CASSGGTRANYGYTF.

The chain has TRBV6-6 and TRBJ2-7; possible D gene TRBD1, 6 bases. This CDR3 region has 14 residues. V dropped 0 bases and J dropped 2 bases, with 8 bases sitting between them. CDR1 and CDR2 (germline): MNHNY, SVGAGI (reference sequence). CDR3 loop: CASSYSQGTYEQYF. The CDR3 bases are TGTGCCAGCAGTTACTCACAGGGAACCTACGAGCAGTACTTC.

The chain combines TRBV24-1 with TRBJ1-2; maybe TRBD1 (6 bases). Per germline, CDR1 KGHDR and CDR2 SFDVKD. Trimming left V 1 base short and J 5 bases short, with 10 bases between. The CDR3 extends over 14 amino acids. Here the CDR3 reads CATSDFTGRYGYTF. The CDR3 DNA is TGTGCCACCAGTGATTTTACAGGGCGGTATGGCTACACCTTC.

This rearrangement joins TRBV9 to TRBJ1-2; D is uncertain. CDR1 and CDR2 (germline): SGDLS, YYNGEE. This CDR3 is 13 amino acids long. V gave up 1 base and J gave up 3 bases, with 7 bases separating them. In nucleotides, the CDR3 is TGTGCCAGCAGCGTAACAGATTACTATGGCTACACCTTC. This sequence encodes CASSVTDYYGYTF.

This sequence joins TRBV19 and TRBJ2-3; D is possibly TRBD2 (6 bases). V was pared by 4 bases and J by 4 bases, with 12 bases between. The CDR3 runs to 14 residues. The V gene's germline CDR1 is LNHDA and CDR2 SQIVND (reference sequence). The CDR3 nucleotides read TGTGCCAGTAGTACCACCTGGGGGGCAGATACGCAGTATTTT. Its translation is CASSTTWGADTQYF.

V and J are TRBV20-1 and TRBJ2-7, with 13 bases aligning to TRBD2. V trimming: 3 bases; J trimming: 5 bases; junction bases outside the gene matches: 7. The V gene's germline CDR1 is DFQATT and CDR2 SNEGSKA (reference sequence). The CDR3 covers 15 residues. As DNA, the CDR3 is TGCAGTGCTAGTGGCTCGACTAGCGGGGGGCACGAGCAGTACTTC. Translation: CSASGSTSGGHEQYF.

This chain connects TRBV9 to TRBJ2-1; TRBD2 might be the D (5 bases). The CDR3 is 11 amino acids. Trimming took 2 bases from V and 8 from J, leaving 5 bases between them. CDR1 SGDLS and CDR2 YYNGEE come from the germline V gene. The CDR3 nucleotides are TGTGCCAGCAGCGTGGACTATGAGCAGTTCTTC. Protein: CASSVDYEQFF. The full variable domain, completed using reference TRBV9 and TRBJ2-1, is DSGVTQTPKHLITATGQRVTLRCSPRSGDLSVYWYQQSLDQGLQFLIQYYNGEERAKGNILERFSAQQFPDLHSELNLSSLELGDSALYFCASSVDYEQFFGPGTRLTVL.

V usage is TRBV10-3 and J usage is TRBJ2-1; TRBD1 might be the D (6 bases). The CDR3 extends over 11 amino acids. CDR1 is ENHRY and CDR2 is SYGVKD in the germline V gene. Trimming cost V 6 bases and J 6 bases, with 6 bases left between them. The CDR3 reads CAIRDSNEQFF. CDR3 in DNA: TGTGCCATCAGGGACAGCAATGAGCAGTTCTTC.

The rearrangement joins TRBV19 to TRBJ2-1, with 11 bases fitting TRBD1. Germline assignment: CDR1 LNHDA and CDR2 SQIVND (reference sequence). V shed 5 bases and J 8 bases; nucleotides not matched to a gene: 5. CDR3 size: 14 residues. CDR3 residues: CASSFPGQGDEQFF. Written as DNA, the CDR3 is TGTGCCAGTAGTTTCCCGGGACAGGGGGATGAGCAGTTCTTC.

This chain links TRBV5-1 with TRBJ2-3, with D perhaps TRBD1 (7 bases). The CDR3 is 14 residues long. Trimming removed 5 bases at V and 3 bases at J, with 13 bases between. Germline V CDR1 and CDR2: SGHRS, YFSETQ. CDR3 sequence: CASSRGTETDTQYF. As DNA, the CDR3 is TGCGCCAGCAGTCGCGGGACAGAAACAGATACGCAGTATTTT.

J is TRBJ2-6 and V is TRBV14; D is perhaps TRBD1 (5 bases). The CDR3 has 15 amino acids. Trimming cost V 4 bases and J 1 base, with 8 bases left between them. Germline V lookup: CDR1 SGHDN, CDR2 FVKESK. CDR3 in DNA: TGTGCCAGCAGCCGAACAGGTTCTGGGGCCAACGTCCTGACTTTC. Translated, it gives CASSRTGSGANVLTF.

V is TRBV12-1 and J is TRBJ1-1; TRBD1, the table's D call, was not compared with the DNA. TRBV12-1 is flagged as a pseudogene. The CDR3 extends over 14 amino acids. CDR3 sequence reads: CATHRVREQTEAFF. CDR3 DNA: TGTGCCACACACAGGGTAAGAGAACAGACTGAAGCTTTCTTT.

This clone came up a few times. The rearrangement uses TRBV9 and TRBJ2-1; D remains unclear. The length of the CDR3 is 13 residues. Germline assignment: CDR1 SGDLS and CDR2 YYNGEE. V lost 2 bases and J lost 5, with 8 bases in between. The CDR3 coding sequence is TGTGCCAGCAGCGTGGGTAGCCACAATGAGCAGTTCTTC. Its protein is CASSVGSHNEQFF.

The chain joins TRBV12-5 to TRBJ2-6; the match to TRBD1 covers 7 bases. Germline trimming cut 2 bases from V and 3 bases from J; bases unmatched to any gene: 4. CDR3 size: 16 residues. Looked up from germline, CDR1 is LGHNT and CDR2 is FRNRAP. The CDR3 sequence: CASGLPGGSGANVLTF. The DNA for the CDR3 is TGTGCTAGTGGTTTGCCAGGGGGAAGTGGGGCCAACGTCCTGACTTTC. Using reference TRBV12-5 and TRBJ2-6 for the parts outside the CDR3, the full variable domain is DARVTQTPRHKVTEMGQEVTMRCQPILGHNTVFWYRQTMMQGLELLAYFRNRAPLDDSGMPKDRFSAEMPDATLATLKIQPSEPRDSAVYFCASGLPGGSGANVLTFGAGSRLTVL.

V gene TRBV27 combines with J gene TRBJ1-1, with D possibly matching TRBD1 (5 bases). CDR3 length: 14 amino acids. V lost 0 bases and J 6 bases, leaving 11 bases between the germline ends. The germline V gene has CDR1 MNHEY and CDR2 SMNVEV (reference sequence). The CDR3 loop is CASSLSPGLSEAFF. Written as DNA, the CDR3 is TGTGCCAGCAGTTTATCGCCAGGGTTATCTGAAGCTTTCTTT.

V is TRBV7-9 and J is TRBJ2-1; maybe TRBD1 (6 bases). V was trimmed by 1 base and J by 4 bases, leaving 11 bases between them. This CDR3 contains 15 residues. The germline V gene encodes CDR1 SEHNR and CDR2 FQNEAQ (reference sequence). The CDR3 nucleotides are TGTGCCAGCAGCTTAGATAGGGGACAATACAATGAGCAGTTCTTC. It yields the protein CASSLDRGQYNEQFF.